Listed here are 19 T cell receptor beta chains from one sample, sequenced in a study of OX40 agonist ivuxolimab in advanced cancers. Sequencing was performed with immunoSEQ multiplex PCR; in TCRdb, only in-frame clones are kept and a portion is missing. In the table there are under 95,000 clones, roughly 86% of which are singletons. This material consisted of CD4+ or CD8+ T cells sorted from blood, taken in a trial of the OX40 agonist ivuxolimab. All receptors derive from an adult with an advanced solid tumor such as melanoma, head and neck, liver or kidney cancer.

This chain links TRBV18 with TRBJ2-7, with D possibly being TRBD2 (6 bases). This CDR3 has 14 residues. The V and J ends lost 6 bases and 3 bases respectively, with 15 bases between them. Germline V gene lookup returns CDR1 KGHSH and CDR2 LQKENI. CDR3 residues: CASSSPGLNYEQYF. CDR3 bases: TGTGCCAGCTCGTCTCCGGGACTGAACTACGAGCAGTACTTC.

The chain uses TRBV30 and TRBJ1-5, with TRBD1 matching over 7 bases. The junction had 10 bases not matched to a gene; V was cut back by 5 bases and J by 9 bases. The CDR3 loop spans 13 amino acids. The V gene's germline CDR1 is GTSNPN and CDR2 SVGIG (reference sequence). The CDR3 bases are TGTGCCTGGTCTTGGGGAGGGGGCGGGCCCCAGCATTTT. It is translated as CAWSWGGGGPQHF. Filled out from reference TRBV30 and TRBJ1-5, the complete variable domain reads SQTIHQWPATLVQPVGSPLSLECTVEGTSNPNLYWYRQAAGRGLQLLFYSVGIGQISSEVPQNLSASRPQDRQFILSSKKLLLSDSGFYLCAWSWGGGGPQHFGDGTRLSIL.

This clone was detected once. The rearrangement joins TRBV5-6 to TRBJ2-5, with unresolved D. V lost 0 bases to trimming and J lost 0 bases, with 9 bases between them. CDR1 and CDR2 from the germline V gene are SGHDT and YYEEEE. The length of the CDR3 is 15 residues. In DNA form, the CDR3 reads TGTGCCAGCAGCTTGGGTAGGGCGTACCAAGAGACCCAGTACTTC. Its protein product is CASSLGRAYQETQYF.

This clone was seen only a few times. The V and J genes are TRBV19 and TRBJ1-1; a weak D match, TRBD1 (5 bases). Germline loops: CDR1 LNHDA, CDR2 SQIVND (reference sequence). V shed 5 bases and J shed 4 bases, with 11 bases lying between them. The CDR3 consists of 13 residues. This CDR3 is CASSVTGTTEAFF. In DNA form, the CDR3 reads TGTGCCAGTAGTGTGACCGGGACCACTGAAGCTTTCTTT.

The chain recombines TRBV7-6 with TRBJ2-5; no reliable D call. The germline V and J ends were trimmed by 1 base and 6 bases, with 9 bases remaining between them. The CDR3 has 13 residues. Germline CDR1 and CDR2: SGHVS and FNYEAQ. CDR3 sequence (DNA): TGTGCCAGCAGCTTAGGTTCAATGAAGACCCAGTACTTC. As protein: CASSLGSMKTQYF. The variable domain in full, completed from reference TRBV7-6 and TRBJ2-5, reads GAGVSQSPRYKVTKRGQDVALRCDPISGHVSLYWYRQALGQGPEFLTYFNYEAQQDKSGLPNDRFSAERPEGSISTLTIQRTEQRDSAMYRCASSLGSMKTQYFGPGTRLLVL.

Written as DNA, the CDR3 is TGTGCCTGGAGTTCAAACCAAATGGGACTGGGGGGGACCCAGTACTTC. As protein: CAWSSNQMGLGGTQYF. This rearrangement joins TRBV30 to TRBJ2-5; possibly TRBD2 for D (6 bases). The germline V and J ends were trimmed by 2 bases and 7 bases, with 23 bases remaining between them. CDR3 length: 16 residues. Germline CDR1 is GTSNPN and CDR2 is SVGIG (reference sequence).

V gene TRBV19 combines with J gene TRBJ1-2; D is uncertain. Germline CDR1 reads LNHDA; CDR2 reads SQIVND (reference sequence). This CDR3 has 13 residues. V shed 4 bases and J shed 6 bases, with 12 bases lying between them. CDR3 in DNA: TGTGCCAGTAGTACCCCTCGCGGTCATGGCTACACCTTC. Its translation: CASSTPRGHGYTF.

The rearrangement uses TRBV4-1 and TRBJ1-2; D might be TRBD1 (5 bases). The germline gives CDR1 MGHRA, CDR2 YSYEKL. V shed 3 bases and J shed 4 bases, with 9 bases lying between them. The CDR3 loop spans 13 amino acids. The CDR3 loop is CASSHPTVYGYTF. The CDR3, as DNA: TGCGCCAGCAGCCACCCGACAGTCTATGGCTACACCTTC.

This clone appeared a few times. This chain joins TRBV2 and TRBJ2-5, with TRBD2 matching over 9 bases. The germline V gene has CDR1 SNHLY and CDR2 FYNNEI. The CDR3 runs to 15 residues. Trimming cost V 2 bases and J 7 bases; bases outside gene matches: 8. This CDR3 reads CASSERVAGAGTQYF. CDR3 DNA sequence: TGTGCCAGCAGTGAAAGGGTAGCGGGGGCCGGGACCCAGTACTTC.

This chain joins TRBV4-1 and TRBJ1-5, with D unclear. The V end lost 0 bases, the J end lost 0 bases, and 6 bases lay between the germline ends. Germline V gene data show CDR1 as MGHRA and CDR2 as YSYEKL. The CDR3 contains 15 residues. CDR3 sequence (DNA): TGCGCCAGCAGCCAAGAGGGTGTTAGCAATCAGCCCCAGCATTTT. Amino acids: CASSQEGVSNQPQHF.

The genes are TRBV14 and TRBJ1-3; D unclear. CDR3 length equals 14 residues. V lost 4 bases, J lost 6 bases, and 13 bases lay in between. From germline, CDR1 is SGHDN and CDR2 FVKESK. CDR3 DNA: TGTGCCAGCAGCCCCGCGGGAGTTGAAAACACCATATATTTT. Translation gives CASSPAGVENTIYF.

The chain joins TRBV9 to TRBJ1-2; 12 nucleotides line up with TRBD1. CDR1 is SGDLS, CDR2 YYNGEE, per germline. The J segment lost 4 bases and the V segment lost 4 bases, leaving 11 bases of the junction unmatched. CDR3 length equals 17 residues. DNA of the CDR3: TGTGCCAGCAGCCCCAGGGGGGGGACAGGGGGCGGCTATGGCTACACCTTC. Residues: CASSPRGGTGGGYGYTF.

This chain joins TRBV6-1 and TRBJ1-5; D is perhaps TRBD1 (5 bases). Trimming removed 5 bases at V and 2 bases at J, with 13 bases between. CDR1 is MNHNS, CDR2 SASEGT, per germline. This CDR3 region has 15 residues. CDR3 coding DNA: TGTGCCAGCAGTTTCAAGGGGTTTGGCAATCAGCCCCAGCATTTT. It encodes CASSFKGFGNQPQHF.

CDR3 in DNA: TGTGCCAGCAGAGACGACAGGGGGCTTAACGAGCAGTACTTC. Translation: CASRDDRGLNEQYF. V and J are TRBV2 and TRBJ2-7; TRBD1 agrees at 10 bases. The germline CDR1 and CDR2 sequences are SNHLY and FYNNEI. The CDR3 consists of 14 residues. V trimming: 6 bases; J trimming: 5 bases; junction bases outside the gene matches: 7.

The V and J genes are TRBV9 and TRBJ2-1; TRBD2 agrees at 14 bases. The germline V gene encodes CDR1 SGDLS and CDR2 YYNGEE. With 3 bases clipped from V and 6 bases from J, the junction kept 2 bases outside the gene matches. The CDR3 spans 15 residues. The CDR3 bases are TGTGCCAGCAGCGCGGGACTAGCGGGAGTCAATGAGCAGTTCTTC. Its protein is CASSAGLAGVNEQFF.

This rearrangement joins TRBV29-1 to TRBJ2-2; D is uncertain. V lost 7 bases to trimming and J lost 9 bases, with 24 bases between them. From germline, CDR1 is SQVTM and CDR2 ANQGSEA. The CDR3 covers 15 residues. The CDR3 is CSALRRGRQGRELFF. The CDR3 DNA follows: TGCAGCGCCCTCCGGCGTGGGCGGCAAGGGAGGGAGCTGTTTTTT.

The chain employs TRBV30 and TRBJ1-1; tentative D call: TRBD1 (6 bases). The ends were cut back, 2 bases at V and 11 bases at J, with 21 bases in the middle. Germline V gene lookup returns CDR1 GTSNPN and CDR2 SVGIG (reference sequence). This CDR3 has 14 amino acids. The CDR3 DNA follows: TGTGCCTGGAGTCCTCAGACAGGTCTTGGGACGGCTTTCTTT. It translates to CAWSPQTGLGTAFF.

This sequence joins TRBV6-6 and TRBJ2-3; no clear D. Trimming cost V 7 bases and J 0 bases, with 8 bases left between them. This CDR3 has 13 amino acids. CDR1 and CDR2 from the germline V gene are MNHNY and SVGAGI (reference sequence). The CDR3 sequence is CASKGSSTDTQYF. DNA of the CDR3: TGTGCCAGCAAGGGTTCCAGCACAGATACGCAGTATTTT.

CDR3 amino acids: CASSSGGRETQYF. The CDR3 DNA is TGTGCCAGCAGTAGCGGGGGAAGAGAGACCCAGTACTTC. V is TRBV7-9 and J is TRBJ2-5, with 9 bases aligning to TRBD2. Germline lookup yields CDR1 SEHNR and CDR2 FQNEAQ (reference sequence). This CDR3 has 13 amino acids. V gave up 6 bases and J gave up 4 bases; unmatched junction bases: 3.